One and the same sample provided the 23 T cell receptor beta chains below, sequenced in a study of response to subunit inactivated influenza vaccine. TCRdb recomputed calls from the RT-PCR reads with MiXCR, one row per CDR3 protein. There are about 570,000 distinct CDR3 sequences in the sample; approximately 10% occur only once, and 8% to 13% lies in the top ten. These data are also associated with another study on T cells expressing NK-cell markers. That source notes: A 5'RACE template switching approach incorporating UMIs was used to make TCR beta cDNA.

Sequencing was performed on PBMCs from blood, taken on the day of vaccination. The receptors originated from a man aged 45-60 years who received an inactivated influenza vaccine.

This chain uses TRBV27 with TRBJ2-6; no clear D. Trimming removed 7 bases at V and 0 bases at J, with 22 bases between. Per germline, CDR1 MNHEY and CDR2 SMNVEV (reference sequence). This CDR3 has 19 amino acids. CDR3 loop: CASTEWMPGRHSGANVLTF. CDR3 DNA: TGTGCCAGCACCGAATGGATGCCCGGACGGCACTCTGGGGCCAACGTCCTGACTTTC.

This clonotype was found a few times. The J gene is TRBJ1-6, the V gene TRBV25-1; D remains unclear. CDR1 is MGHDK, CDR2 SYGVNS, per germline. The CDR3 loop spans 15 amino acids. V lost 3 bases to trimming and J lost 0 bases, with 6 bases between them. CDR3 region: CASSDRISYNSPLHF. In nucleotides, the CDR3 is TGTGCCAGCAGTGACAGGATCTCCTATAATTCACCCCTCCACTTT. Full variable domain (remainder filled in from reference TRBV25-1 and TRBJ1-6): EADIYQTPRYLVIGTGKKITLECSQTMGHDKMYWYQQDPGMELHLIHYSYGVNSTEKGDLSSESTVSRIRTEHFPLTLESARPSHTSQYLCASSDRISYNSPLHFGNGTRLTVT.

The V gene is TRBV30, the J gene TRBJ2-2; tentatively, D is TRBD2 (5 bases). The CDR3 length is 13 residues. Germline CDR1 is GTSNPN and CDR2 is SVGIG (reference sequence). CDR3: CARAGSSTGELFF. The DNA of the CDR3 is TGTGCGCGGGCAGGCTCGAGTACCGGGGAGCTGTTTTTT.

The chain combines TRBV6-1 with TRBJ2-1; D not resolved. CDR1 MNHNS and CDR2 SASEGT come from the germline V gene. V lost 6 bases and J lost 5, with 20 bases in between. The CDR3 is 16 residues long. The chain's CDR3 is CASRTELNQRDNEQFF. The CDR3 DNA reads TGTGCCAGCAGGACCGAACTTAACCAAAGGGACAATGAGCAGTTCTTC.

The V call is TRBV6-2 or TRBV6-3, the J call TRBJ2-5; D is unclear. V shed 4 bases and J shed 6 bases, with 18 bases lying between them. This CDR3 has 15 residues. Germline assignment: CDR1 MNHEY and CDR2 SVGEGT. The CDR3 region has the DNA TGTGCCAGCAGTTTCGGACGGGCCCAAGGGCAGACCCAGTACTTC. Translation: CASSFGRAQGQTQYF.

V gene TRBV6-4 combines with J gene TRBJ2-3; the D call may be TRBD1 or TRBD2 (5 bases each). The CDR3 has 14 residues. The germline V and J ends were trimmed by 4 bases and 1 base, with 9 bases remaining between them. Germline values: CDR1 MRHNA, CDR2 SNTAGT. The CDR3 here is CASSGLGGTDTQYF. The DNA of the CDR3 is TGTGCCAGCAGTGGATTGGGGGGCACAGATACGCAGTATTTT.

The chain has TRBV12-3 or TRBV12-4 and TRBJ2-7; 8 bases line up with TRBD2. Trimming cost V 4 bases and J 5 bases; bases outside gene matches: 7. This CDR3 region has 14 residues. CDR3 amino acids: CASSSGLAVDEQYF. The DNA of the CDR3 is TGTGCCAGCAGTTCCGGACTAGCCGTGGACGAGCAGTACTTC.

The rearrangement joins TRBV7-8 to TRBJ2-7; 11 bases align to TRBD2. Germline CDR1 SGHVS, CDR2 FQNEAQ. V gave up 2 bases and J gave up 6 bases; unmatched junction bases: 3. This CDR3 spans 14 amino acids. CDR3 sequence reads: CASSLTSGSREQYF. The CDR3 coding sequence is TGTGCCAGCAGCTTAACTAGCGGGAGTCGCGAGCAGTACTTC.

The rearrangement uses TRBV11-2 and TRBJ2-3, with TRBD2 matching 14 bases. This CDR3 has 18 residues. CDR1 and CDR2 from the germline V gene are SGHAT and FQNNGV. Unmatched junction bases numbered 12, after V lost 5 bases and J lost 5 bases. CDR3 sequence (DNA): TGTGCCAGCAGCGTTACGGGACTAGCGGGAGCGGGTATAGATACGCAGTATTTT. It is translated as CASSVTGLAGAGIDTQYF.

V is TRBV4-2 and J is TRBJ2-5; D call uncertain. The CDR3 is made up of 18 amino acids. The V and J ends lost 4 bases and 5 bases respectively, with 26 bases between them. Per the germline V gene, CDR1 is LGHNA and CDR2 is YNFKEQ. DNA of the CDR3: TGTGCCAGCAGCCCTAATCCAACTGTAGGGCTTACGAGTGAGACCCAGTACTTC. This sequence encodes CASSPNPTVGLTSETQYF.

This clonotype was observed a handful of times. V gene TRBV5-1 combines with J gene TRBJ2-3, with D perhaps matching TRBD1 (6 bases). Trimming cost V 4 bases and J 6 bases, with 15 bases left between them. Germline values: CDR1 SGHRS, CDR2 YFSETQ. The CDR3 runs to 14 residues. CDR3 sequence: CASSVGTTGDTQYF. CDR3 DNA: TGCGCCAGCAGCGTCGGGACAACGGGTGATACGCAGTATTTT.

This clonotype came up many times. V gene TRBV15 combines with J gene TRBJ2-7; a possible D gene is TRBD2 (5 bases). Trimming shortened V by 0 bases and J by 6 bases, and 18 bases separated the two germline ends. The CDR3 runs to 16 residues. Per germline, CDR1 LNHNV and CDR2 YYDKDF (reference sequence). The CDR3 sequence: CATSRDLAGFFSEQYF. Written as DNA, the CDR3 is TGTGCCACCAGCAGAGATCTTGCGGGCTTTTTTTCCGAGCAGTACTTC. Based on the CDR3 plus reference TRBV15 and TRBJ2-7, the full variable domain is DAMVIQNPRYQVTQFGKPVTLSCSQTLNHNVMYWYQQKSSQAPKLLFHYYDKDFNNEADTPDNFQSRRPNTSFCFLDIRSPGLGDTAMYLCATSRDLAGFFSEQYFGPGTRLTVT.

In this sample, this clonotype turned up once. The chain joins TRBV7-2 to TRBJ2-1; 9 nucleotides line up with TRBD1. Germline V gene data show CDR1 as SGHTA and CDR2 as FQGNSA. J was trimmed by 7 bases and V by 5 bases; bases with no gene match: 6. The CDR3 totals 14 residues. CDR3 residues: CASSVDRGVNEQFF. CDR3 nucleotides: TGTGCCAGCAGCGTCGACAGGGGGGTAAATGAGCAGTTCTTC.

The CDR3 DNA reads TGTGCCAGCAGTTCCACAAGCGGGAAACGTAACAATGAGCAGTTCTTC. This gives the protein CASSSTSGKRNNEQFF. The chain carries TRBV6-2 or TRBV6-3 and TRBJ2-1; TRBD2 agrees at 7 bases. The CDR3 consists of 16 residues. After removal of 4 bases from V and 5 bases from J, the junction contained 11 bases not matched to a gene. Germline CDR1 is MNHEY and CDR2 is SVGEGT.

This clonotype was seen a handful of times. The genes are TRBV5-1 and TRBJ2-7; D call uncertain. Trimming stripped 3 bases from V and 3 bases from J, with 7 bases between. The CDR3 consists of 12 residues. Germline CDR1 is SGHRS and CDR2 is YFSETQ. The CDR3 DNA is TGCGCCAGCAGCTCCTCATACTACGAGCAGTACTTC. Translating gives CASSSSYYEQYF.

The gene calls are TRBV11-2 and TRBJ1-2; a possible D gene is TRBD1 (5 bases). Germline V CDR1 and CDR2: SGHAT, FQNNGV. V lost 3 bases, J lost 0 bases, and 14 bases lay in between. This CDR3 spans 16 amino acids. The CDR3 region has the DNA TGTGCCAGCAGCTTTTTTTGGGGGACTCCTAACTATGGCTACACCTTC. This encodes CASSFFWGTPNYGYTF.

Only a few counts were recorded for this clonotype. V is TRBV10-3 and J is TRBJ2-3; 13 bases fit TRBD2. With 3 bases clipped from V and 2 bases from J, the junction kept 5 bases outside the gene matches. From germline, CDR1 is ENHRY and CDR2 SYGVKD. The CDR3 runs to 17 residues. The chain's CDR3 is CAISDPGTSGNTDTQYF. CDR3 nucleotides: TGTGCCATCAGTGATCCCGGGACTAGCGGGAACACAGATACGCAGTATTTT.

The CDR3 protein is CASASDVSSYEQYF. The CDR3 coding sequence is TGTGCCAGCGCTTCGGACGTCAGCTCCTACGAGCAGTACTTC. The chain joins TRBV7-9 to TRBJ2-7; D unclear. The germline V and J ends were trimmed by 8 bases and 0 bases, with 14 bases remaining between them. Germline V gene sequence: CDR1 SEHNR, CDR2 FQNEAQ (reference sequence). The CDR3 loop spans 14 amino acids.

This clonotype was seen repeatedly, ten times or more. The CDR3 loop reads CASSADSGASGGTDTQYF. As DNA, the CDR3 is TGCGCCAGCAGCGCGGACTCCGGGGCTAGCGGGGGGACAGATACGCAGTATTTT. This sequence joins TRBV5-1 and TRBJ2-3; 11 bases line up with TRBD2. The V and J ends lost 4 bases and 3 bases, in that order; junction bases with no gene match: 13. CDR3 size: 18 residues. Germline-derived CDR1 and CDR2 are SGHRS and YFSETQ. The complete variable domain, with remaining parts taken from reference TRBV5-1 and TRBJ2-3, reads KAGVTQTPRYLIKTRGQQVTLSCSPISGHRSVSWYQQTPGQGLQFLFEYFSETQRNKGNFPGRFSGRQFSNSRSEMNVSTLELGDSALYLCASSADSGASGGTDTQYFGPGTRLTVL.

The V and J genes are TRBV12-3 or TRBV12-4 and TRBJ2-7; D assignment may be TRBD1 or TRBD2 (5 bases each). The CDR3 sequence is 13 residues long. V was pared by 4 bases and J by 6 bases, with 13 bases between. The CDR3 DNA reads TGTGCCAGCAGTTCGGGACCGAGAATCGAGCAGTACTTC. Translating gives CASSSGPRIEQYF.

The V call is TRBV7-2, the J call TRBJ2-5, with a possible D match to TRBD1 (5 bases). Trimming stripped 5 bases from V and 3 bases from J, with 10 bases between. The CDR3 loop spans 13 amino acids. Germline V gene lookup returns CDR1 SGHTA and CDR2 FQGNSA. The chain's CDR3 is CASSVDSKETQYF. In nucleotides, the CDR3 is TGTGCCAGCAGCGTCGACAGCAAAGAGACCCAGTACTTC.

The chain carries TRBV20-1 and TRBJ2-5; a possible D gene is TRBD1 (6 bases). The CDR3 consists of 12 residues. V lost 3 bases and J lost 5, with 10 bases in between. CDR1 and CDR2 from the germline V gene are DFQATT and SNEGSKA (reference sequence). The DNA for the CDR3 is TGCAGTGCTAGCAGCAGGGGCGAGACCCAGTACTTC. This sequence encodes CSASSRGETQYF.

This clonotype has only a few counts. In DNA form, the CDR3 reads TGCAGTGCTACGAGAGGGAGTGGGGGTACGCAGTATTTT. Its protein is CSATRGSGGTQYF. The V call is TRBV20-1, the J call TRBJ2-3; TRBD1 or TRBD2 may be the D gene (5 bases each). The V end lost 4 bases, the J end lost 8 bases, and 16 bases lay between the germline ends. CDR3 length equals 13 residues. CDR1 is DFQATT, CDR2 SNEGSKA, per germline (reference sequence).